These 25 T cell receptor beta chains came from one sample sequenced in a study of cytomegalovirus exposure and HLA in healthy donors. It was with 60 Vbeta and 13 Jbeta primers that the PCR ran. Only in-frame clones appear in the TCRdb table, and some are missing; sequencing was by immunoSEQ multiplex PCR. The repertoire holds more than 85,000 clones, with roughly 60% as singletons. Sequenced input: PBMCs. These receptors were taken from a human donor in good health.

The chain employs TRBV30 and TRBJ2-1, with a tentative D call TRBD1 (6 bases). Trimming took 2 bases from V and 5 from J, leaving 7 bases between them. The CDR3 covers 12 residues. From germline, CDR1 is GTSNPN and CDR2 SVGIG (reference sequence). CDR3 in amino acids: CAWSTGNNEQFF. The CDR3 coding sequence is TGTGCCTGGAGTACAGGGAACAATGAGCAGTTCTTC.

This clone was seen a few times. V gene TRBV7-9 combines with J gene TRBJ1-1; no clear D gene. Trimming shortened V by 1 base and J by 11 bases, and 8 bases separated the two germline ends. This CDR3 comprises 11 residues. Germline-derived CDR1 and CDR2 are SEHNR and FQNEAQ (reference sequence). The CDR3 coding sequence is TGTGCCAGCAGCTTAGGCAGGTCGGCTTTCTTT. Translating gives CASSLGRSAFF.

In its sample, this clone was seen a few times. The chain recombines TRBV5-4 with TRBJ2-1, with TRBD2 identical over 7 bases. CDR1 and CDR2 from the germline V gene are SGHNT and YYREEE (reference sequence). There are 15 residues in the CDR3. Unmatched junction bases numbered 10, after V lost 2 bases and J lost 8 bases. CDR3 nucleotides: TGTGCCAGCAGCTTAACTAGCGTCCTGCCCCATGAGCAGTTCTTC. This encodes CASSLTSVLPHEQFF.

The chain is built from TRBV7-9 and TRBJ2-3; 9 bases map to TRBD2. CDR3 length: 15 amino acids. The germline CDR1 and CDR2 sequences are SEHNR and FQNEAQ (reference sequence). The V and J ends lost 5 bases and 6 bases, in that order; junction bases with no gene match: 9. The CDR3 DNA sequence: TGTGCCAGCAGCCGAGCGGGAGGAGTGTCTGATACGCAGTATTTT. As protein: CASSRAGGVSDTQYF.

This clone was counted only a few times. The chain carries TRBV28 and TRBJ2-2, with 8 bases that match TRBD1. V was clipped by 5 bases and J by 2 bases; unmatched bases: 4. Germline CDR1 and CDR2: MDHEN and SYDVKM. The CDR3 runs to 15 residues. The CDR3 nucleotides read TGTGCCAGCAGTCGGGCAGGGGGCAACACCGGGGAGCTGTTTTTT. Translated: CASSRAGGNTGELFF.

The chain joins TRBV7-8 to TRBJ2-7; tentatively, D is TRBD2 (5 bases). CDR3 size: 18 residues. With 2 bases removed from V and 1 base from J, the gap between germline ends came to 21 bases. Germline CDR1 is SGHVS and CDR2 is FQNEAQ. The CDR3 loop reads CASSLMALGGSPSYEQYF. The CDR3 region has the DNA TGTGCCAGCAGCTTAATGGCTCTAGGAGGATCCCCATCCTACGAGCAGTACTTC.

The chain uses TRBV28 and TRBJ2-1; 9 nucleotides match TRBD2. This CDR3 is built from 16 residues. Germline values: CDR1 MDHEN, CDR2 SYDVKM. Trimming removed 3 bases from V and 2 bases from J; junction bases left unmatched: 5. As DNA, the CDR3 is TGTGCCAGCAGTTTCCATAGCGGGGGCGCCTACAATGAGCAGTTCTTC. Its translation: CASSFHSGGAYNEQFF.

On this clone: This specimen includes other DNA sequences encoding the same CDR3. The chain links TRBV11-2 to TRBJ2-7; D perhaps matches TRBD1 (6 bases). This CDR3 contains 14 residues. Germline V gene data show CDR1 as SGHAT and CDR2 as FQNNGV. V lost 1 base and J 1 base, leaving 8 bases between the germline ends. The CDR3 spells CASSLGTGSYEQYF. As DNA, the CDR3 is TGTGCCAGCAGCTTAGGTACAGGGTCCTACGAGCAGTACTTC.

V is TRBV5-1 and J is TRBJ2-1; TRBD1 aligns across 7 bases. After removal of 4 bases from V and 7 bases from J, the junction contained 11 bases not matched to a gene. The CDR3 runs to 15 residues. Germline CDR1 reads SGHRS; CDR2 reads YFSETQ. The CDR3: CASSRDSANPNEQFF. The CDR3 nucleotides read TGCGCCAGCAGCAGGGACAGTGCCAACCCAAATGAGCAGTTCTTC.

The genes are TRBV4-1 and TRBJ2-6; weak D call: TRBD2 (5 bases). Trimming shortened V by 4 bases and J by 6 bases, and 16 bases separated the two germline ends. From germline, CDR1 is MGHRA and CDR2 YSYEKL. CDR3 length equals 16 residues. The CDR3 loop reads CASSPAPGVSANVLTF. For the CDR3, the DNA is TGCGCCAGCAGCCCCGCCCCCGGGGTCTCGGCCAACGTCCTGACTTTC.

This clone appeared a few times. The V call is TRBV29-1, the J call TRBJ1-1; D ambiguous. The CDR3 has 14 residues. Per the germline V gene, CDR1 is SQVTM and CDR2 is ANQGSEA. V lost 7 bases and J 2 bases, leaving 17 bases between the germline ends. DNA of the CDR3: TGCAGCGCCAACTCAGGCACGAGTAACACTGAAGCTTTCTTT. Translated: CSANSGTSNTEAFF.

This clone has just one count. V is TRBV4-1 and J is TRBJ2-3; the match to TRBD2 covers 8 bases. The CDR3 covers 18 residues. CDR1 and CDR2 from the germline V gene are MGHRA and YSYEKL. Losses at the gene ends were 0 bases for V and 4 bases for J; bases not matched to a gene: 12. The CDR3 DNA is TGCGCCAGCAGCCAAGATTCACCGGGACTAGGAGGGGCAGATACGCAGTATTTT. Translation: CASSQDSPGLGGADTQYF.

This rearrangement joins TRBV4-1 to TRBJ2-2; a possible D gene is TRBD1 (5 bases). Trimming stripped 3 bases from V and 4 bases from J, with 12 bases between. The V gene's germline CDR1 is MGHRA and CDR2 YSYEKL. The CDR3 length is 15 residues. The CDR3, as DNA: TGCGCCAGCAGCCATCCGCAGGGTGTCACCGGGGAGCTGTTTTTT. It specifies CASSHPQGVTGELFF.

This clone was picked up a small number of times. V usage is TRBV4-2 and J usage is TRBJ2-1, with 7 bases matching TRBD2. Trimming took 1 base from V and 7 from J; bases not matched to a gene: 7. The CDR3 loop spans 15 amino acids. In germline, CDR1 is LGHNA, CDR2 YNFKEQ. The CDR3 DNA follows: TGTGCCAGCAGCCAAGCGGTAATAGCGGGTAATGAGCAGTTCTTC. It specifies CASSQAVIAGNEQFF.

This clone came up once. V gene TRBV6-6 combines with J gene TRBJ2-1, with 11 bases fitting TRBD2. Germline V lookup: CDR1 MNHNY, CDR2 SVGAGI (reference sequence). Trimming removed 6 bases from V and 5 bases from J; junction bases left unmatched: 6. The CDR3 length is 15 residues. CDR3: CASRPGTSGNNEQFF. CDR3 in DNA: TGTGCCAGCAGACCCGGGACTAGCGGTAACAATGAGCAGTTCTTC.

This clone was seen once. This CDR3 is CASRDGTYNEQFF. For the CDR3, the DNA is TGTGCCAGTAGGGACGGGACCTACAATGAGCAGTTCTTC. The chain uses TRBV19 and TRBJ2-1; D might be TRBD2 (5 bases). Trimming cost V 6 bases and J 2 bases, with 8 bases left between them. The germline V gene encodes CDR1 LNHDA and CDR2 SQIVND (reference sequence). This CDR3 region has 13 residues.

This clone came up once. The CDR3 bases are TGTGCCAGCAGTTTAGAGTTTTCGAAAACAGAGTACGAGCAGTACTTC. Translation gives CASSLEFSKTEYEQYF. This chain connects TRBV28 to TRBJ2-7, with D unclear. V shed 2 bases and J shed 4 bases, with 18 bases lying between them. This CDR3 has 16 residues. Germline CDR1 and CDR2: MDHEN and SYDVKM. The full variable domain, rest sourced from reference TRBV28 and TRBJ2-7, is DVKVTQSSRYLVKRTGEKVFLECVQDMDHENMFWYRQDPGLGLRLIYFSYDVKMKEKGDIPEGYSVSREKKERFSLILESASTNQTSMYLCASSLEFSKTEYEQYFGPGTRLTVT.

The rearrangement links TRBV7-9 to TRBJ2-2; D is uncertain. The CDR3 sequence is 14 residues long. CDR1 is SEHNR and CDR2 is FQNEAQ in the germline V gene (reference sequence). Trimming stripped 2 bases from V and 7 bases from J, with 11 bases between. The CDR3 here is CASSLLLRIGELFF. CDR3 sequence (DNA): TGTGCCAGCAGCTTACTCTTGCGAATCGGGGAGCTGTTTTTT.

J is TRBJ2-1 and V is TRBV7-9, with D possibly being TRBD2 (5 bases). This CDR3 is 15 amino acids long. Trimming took off 5 bases at V and 0 bases at J, with 11 bases between the two ends. CDR1 SEHNR and CDR2 FQNEAQ come from the germline V gene (reference sequence). The CDR3 loop reads CASSRGPSSYNEQFF. The DNA for the CDR3 is TGTGCCAGCAGCCGGGGTCCAAGCTCCTACAATGAGCAGTTCTTC.

This clone occurred a few times. The chain couples TRBV27 to TRBJ1-3, with 9 bases that match TRBD1. With 4 bases clipped from V and 4 bases from J, the junction kept 8 bases outside the gene matches. This CDR3 is 16 amino acids long. Per the germline V gene, CDR1 is MNHEY and CDR2 is SMNVEV (reference sequence). The CDR3 region is CASSYSGTGIGNTIYF. The CDR3 bases are TGTGCCAGCAGTTACTCCGGGACAGGGATCGGAAACACCATATATTTT.

This chain uses TRBV19 with TRBJ2-6; a possible D gene is TRBD1 (5 bases). The length of the CDR3 is 17 residues. Germline assignment: CDR1 LNHDA and CDR2 SQIVND (reference sequence). The V end was cut by 6 bases, the J end by 0 bases, with 15 bases between. Written as DNA, the CDR3 is TGTGCCAGTAGCCGTCCCGGCGACAGCTCTGGGGCCAACGTCCTGACTTTC. Its protein product is CASSRPGDSSGANVLTF.

The rearrangement uses TRBV5-5 and TRBJ1-1, with D possibly matching TRBD1 (6 bases). The CDR3 contains 14 residues. Trimming took 1 base from V and 2 from J, leaving 9 bases between them. Germline values: CDR1 SGHKS, CDR2 YYEKEE (reference sequence). The CDR3 here is CASSLRTANTEAFF. CDR3 sequence (DNA): TGTGCCAGCAGCTTGAGGACAGCCAACACTGAAGCTTTCTTT.

The gene calls are TRBV6-5 and TRBJ2-3; 9 bases are shared with TRBD2. The V and J ends lost 2 bases and 4 bases, in that order; junction bases with no gene match: 4. The CDR3 is 15 amino acids. Germline V gene data show CDR1 as MNHEY and CDR2 as SVGAGI. CDR3 in amino acids: CASSYRGRDADTQYF. CDR3 DNA sequence: TGTGCCAGCAGTTACCGCGGGAGGGATGCAGATACGCAGTATTTT.

The chain carries TRBV27 and TRBJ1-5; D unclear. Germline CDR1 reads MNHEY; CDR2 reads SMNVEV (reference sequence). The CDR3 extends over 14 amino acids. The V and J ends lost 5 bases and 7 bases respectively, with 15 bases between them. The chain's CDR3 is CASSPYPSGQPQHF. CDR3 sequence (DNA): TGTGCCAGCAGTCCATACCCCAGCGGGCAGCCCCAGCATTTT.

This clone was detected a few times. This chain joins TRBV28 and TRBJ2-1, with D uncertain. V was shortened by 5 bases and J by 3 bases, with 11 bases between the two germline ends. The CDR3 spans 14 residues. Germline CDR1 reads MDHEN; CDR2 reads SYDVKM. The CDR3 coding sequence is TGTGCCAGCAGTCCCTCATCCTACTACAATGAGCAGTTCTTC. Translated: CASSPSSYYNEQFF.